This T cell receptor beta chain was identified in a study of glioma-infiltrating T cells after dendritic cell vaccination. Study-wide context: Glioblastoma patients came from Phase I and II dendritic cell vaccination trials. Three intradermal dendritic cell vaccine injections were given every two weeks.

Noted time point: after dendritic cell vaccination, including at tumor progression/relapse. Amplification used 60 V beta primers and 13 J beta primers. Data came from immunoSEQ multiplex PCR; TCRdb stores just in-frame clones and leaves some out. The sample records about 87,000 clones, about four fifths being singletons. This clone showed up just once. This receptor was obtained from a human donor with glioblastoma. Here the sequenced sample was blood, taken after dendritic cell vaccination.

CDR3 DNA sequence: TGCGCCAGCAGCCAAGAGGTAGCGGGGGTACGCCAAGAGACCCAGTACTTC. As protein: CASSQEVAGVRQETQYF. The chain has TRBV4-3 and TRBJ2-5; 9 bases are a match to TRBD2. Germline assignment: CDR1 LGHNA and CDR2 YSLEER. V was pared by 0 bases and J by 1 base, with 6 bases of the junction left unmatched. This CDR3 contains 17 residues.